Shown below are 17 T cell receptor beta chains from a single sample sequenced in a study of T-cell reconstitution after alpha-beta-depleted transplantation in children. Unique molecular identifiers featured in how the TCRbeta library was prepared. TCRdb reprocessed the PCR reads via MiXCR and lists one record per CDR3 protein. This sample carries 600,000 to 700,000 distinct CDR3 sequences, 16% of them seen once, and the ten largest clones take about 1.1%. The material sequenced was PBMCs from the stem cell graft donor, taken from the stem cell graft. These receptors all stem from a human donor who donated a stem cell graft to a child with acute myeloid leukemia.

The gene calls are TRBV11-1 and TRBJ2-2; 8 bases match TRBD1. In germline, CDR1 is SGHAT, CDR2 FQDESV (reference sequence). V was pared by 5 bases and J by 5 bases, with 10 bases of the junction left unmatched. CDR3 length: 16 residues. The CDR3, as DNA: TGTGCCAGCAGCCCGAGGACAGGGTTTGGTACCGGGGAGCTGTTTTTT. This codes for CASSPRTGFGTGELFF. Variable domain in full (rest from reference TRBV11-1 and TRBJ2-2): EAEVAQSPRYKITEKSQAVAFWCDPISGHATLYWYRQILGQGPELLVQFQDESVVDDSQLPKDRFSAERLKGVDSTLKIQPAELGDSAMYLCASSPRTGFGTGELFFGEGSRLTVL.

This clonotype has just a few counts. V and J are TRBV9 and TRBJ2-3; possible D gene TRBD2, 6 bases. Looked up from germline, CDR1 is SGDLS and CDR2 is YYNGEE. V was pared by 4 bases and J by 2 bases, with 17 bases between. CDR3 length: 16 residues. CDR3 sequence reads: CASSLFFGGTTDTQYF. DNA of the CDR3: TGTGCCAGCAGCCTGTTCTTCGGGGGAACCACAGATACGCAGTATTTT.

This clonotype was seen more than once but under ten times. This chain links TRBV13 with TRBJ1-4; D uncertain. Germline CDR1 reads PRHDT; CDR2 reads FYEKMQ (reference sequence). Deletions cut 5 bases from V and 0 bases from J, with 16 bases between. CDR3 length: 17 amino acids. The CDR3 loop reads CASSLTTLDATNEKLFF. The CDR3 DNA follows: TGTGCCAGCAGCCTGACTACCCTGGATGCAACTAATGAAAAACTGTTTTTT.

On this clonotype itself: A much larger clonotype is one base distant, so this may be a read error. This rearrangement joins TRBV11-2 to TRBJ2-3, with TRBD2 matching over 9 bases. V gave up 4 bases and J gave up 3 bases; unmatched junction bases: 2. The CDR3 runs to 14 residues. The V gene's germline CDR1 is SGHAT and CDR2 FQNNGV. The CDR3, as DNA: TGTGCCAGCAGCTGGGGACTAGCAACAGATACGCAGTATTTT. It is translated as CASSWGLATDTQYF.

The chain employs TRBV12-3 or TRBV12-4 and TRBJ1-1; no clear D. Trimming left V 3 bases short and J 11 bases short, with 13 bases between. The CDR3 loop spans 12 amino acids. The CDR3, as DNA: TGTGCCAGCAGTTTGTACAGCTCGCGGGCTTTCTTT. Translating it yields CASSLYSSRAFF.

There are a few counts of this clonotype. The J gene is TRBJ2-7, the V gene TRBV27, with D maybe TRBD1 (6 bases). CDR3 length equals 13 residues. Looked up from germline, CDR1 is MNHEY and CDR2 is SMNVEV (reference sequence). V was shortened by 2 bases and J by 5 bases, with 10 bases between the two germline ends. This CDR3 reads CASSLVGAHEQYF. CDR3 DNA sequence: TGTGCCAGCAGTTTAGTGGGGGCTCACGAGCAGTACTTC.

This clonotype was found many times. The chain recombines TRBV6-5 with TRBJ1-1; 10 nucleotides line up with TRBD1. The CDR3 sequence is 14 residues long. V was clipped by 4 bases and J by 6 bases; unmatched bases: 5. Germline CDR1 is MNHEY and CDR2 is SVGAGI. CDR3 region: CASSLRQGASEAFF. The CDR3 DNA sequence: TGTGCCAGCAGTTTACGACAGGGGGCTTCTGAAGCTTTCTTT.

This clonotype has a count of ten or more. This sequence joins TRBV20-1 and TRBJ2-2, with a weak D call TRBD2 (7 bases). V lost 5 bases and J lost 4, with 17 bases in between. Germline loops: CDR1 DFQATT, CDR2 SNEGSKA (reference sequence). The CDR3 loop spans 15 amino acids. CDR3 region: CSASRGGLVTGELFF. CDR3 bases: TGCAGTGCTTCTAGGGGGGGCCTTGTCACCGGGGAGCTGTTTTTT.

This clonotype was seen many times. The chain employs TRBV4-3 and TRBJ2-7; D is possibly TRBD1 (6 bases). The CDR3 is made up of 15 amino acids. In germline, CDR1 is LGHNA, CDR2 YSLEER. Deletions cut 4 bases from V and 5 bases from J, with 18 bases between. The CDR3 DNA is TGCGCCAGCAGCCTCAGGGGTGGGCAACGCGACGAGCAGTACTTC. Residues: CASSLRGGQRDEQYF.

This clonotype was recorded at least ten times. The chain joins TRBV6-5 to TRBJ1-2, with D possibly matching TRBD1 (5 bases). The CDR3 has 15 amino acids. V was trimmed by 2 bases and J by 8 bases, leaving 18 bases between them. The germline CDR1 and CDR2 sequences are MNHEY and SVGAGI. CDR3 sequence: CASSYRDRGRDGYTF. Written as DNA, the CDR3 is TGTGCCAGCAGTTACCGAGATAGAGGGAGGGACGGCTACACCTTC.

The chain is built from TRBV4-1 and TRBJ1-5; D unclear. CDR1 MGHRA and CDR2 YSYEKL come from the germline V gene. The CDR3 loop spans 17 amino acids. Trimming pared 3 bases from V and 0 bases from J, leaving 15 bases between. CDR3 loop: CASSHVSGILSNQPQHF. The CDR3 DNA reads TGCGCCAGCAGCCATGTATCGGGGATCCTTAGCAATCAGCCCCAGCATTTT.

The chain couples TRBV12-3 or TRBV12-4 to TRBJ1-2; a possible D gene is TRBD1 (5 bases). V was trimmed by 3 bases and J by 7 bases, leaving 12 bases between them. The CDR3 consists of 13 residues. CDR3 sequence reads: CASSLDGGRGYTF. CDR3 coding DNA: TGTGCCAGCAGTTTGGACGGGGGACGTGGCTACACCTTC.

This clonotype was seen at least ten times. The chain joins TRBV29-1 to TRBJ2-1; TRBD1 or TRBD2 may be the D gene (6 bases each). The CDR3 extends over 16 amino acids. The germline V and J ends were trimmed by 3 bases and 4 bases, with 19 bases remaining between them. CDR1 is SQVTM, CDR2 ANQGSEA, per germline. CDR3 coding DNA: TGCAGCGTTGATGGGGGGCGCGGTTTCGGGTACAATGAGCAGTTCTTC. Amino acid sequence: CSVDGGRGFGYNEQFF.

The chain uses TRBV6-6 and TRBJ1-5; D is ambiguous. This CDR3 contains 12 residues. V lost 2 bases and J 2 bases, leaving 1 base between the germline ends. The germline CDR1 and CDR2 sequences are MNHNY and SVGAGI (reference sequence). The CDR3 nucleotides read TGTGCCAGCAGTTACGGCAATCAGCCCCAGCATTTT. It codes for CASSYGNQPQHF.

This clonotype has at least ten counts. In nucleotides, the CDR3 is TGCAGTGCTAGAGAGACAGTGACCTTACTCAATAACTATGGCTACACCTTC. Translated, it gives CSARETVTLLNNYGYTF. The chain carries TRBV20-1 and TRBJ1-2; D perhaps matches TRBD1 (5 bases). V lost 0 bases to trimming and J lost 1 base, with 18 bases between them. The CDR3 extends over 17 amino acids. CDR1 and CDR2 from the germline V gene are DFQATT and SNEGSKA (reference sequence).

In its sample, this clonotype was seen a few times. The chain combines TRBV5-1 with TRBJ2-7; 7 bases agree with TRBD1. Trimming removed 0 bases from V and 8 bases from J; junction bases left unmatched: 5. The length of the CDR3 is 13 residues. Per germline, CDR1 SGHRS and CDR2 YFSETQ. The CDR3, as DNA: TGCGCCAGCAGCTTGGAGGGGGCCCGCAAGCAGTACTTC. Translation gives CASSLEGARKQYF.

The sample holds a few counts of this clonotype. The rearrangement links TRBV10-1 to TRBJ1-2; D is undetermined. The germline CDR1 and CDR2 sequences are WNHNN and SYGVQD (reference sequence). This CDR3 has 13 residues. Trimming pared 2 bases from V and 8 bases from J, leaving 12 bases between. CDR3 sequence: CASSETKGEGYTF. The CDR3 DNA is TGCGCCAGCAGTGAGACAAAAGGAGAAGGCTACACCTTC.